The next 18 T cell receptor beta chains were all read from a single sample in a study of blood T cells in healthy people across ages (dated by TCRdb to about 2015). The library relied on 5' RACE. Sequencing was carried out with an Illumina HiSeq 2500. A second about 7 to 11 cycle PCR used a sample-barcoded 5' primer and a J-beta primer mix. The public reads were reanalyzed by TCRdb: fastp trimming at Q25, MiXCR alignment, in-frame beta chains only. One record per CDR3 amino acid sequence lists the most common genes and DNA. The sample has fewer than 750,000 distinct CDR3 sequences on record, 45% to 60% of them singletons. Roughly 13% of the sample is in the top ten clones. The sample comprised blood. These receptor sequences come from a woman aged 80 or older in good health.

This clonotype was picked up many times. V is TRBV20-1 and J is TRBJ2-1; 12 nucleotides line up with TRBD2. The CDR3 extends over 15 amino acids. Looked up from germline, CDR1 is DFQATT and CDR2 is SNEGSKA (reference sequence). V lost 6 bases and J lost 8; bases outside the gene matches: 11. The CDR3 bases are TGCAGTGCGGATCATCTAGCGGGGGGGACATATGAGCAGTTCTTC. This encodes CSADHLAGGTYEQFF.

DNA for the CDR3: TGCGCCAGCAGCGGAGGACCCACAGACGAGCAGTACTTC. Protein sequence: CASSGGPTDEQYF. The V and J genes are TRBV5-1 and TRBJ2-5; a possible D gene is TRBD2 (5 bases). With the DNA end fitting TRBJ2-7 better, the J assignment may be wrong. Per the germline V gene, CDR1 is SGHRS and CDR2 is YFSETQ. This CDR3 is built from 13 residues.

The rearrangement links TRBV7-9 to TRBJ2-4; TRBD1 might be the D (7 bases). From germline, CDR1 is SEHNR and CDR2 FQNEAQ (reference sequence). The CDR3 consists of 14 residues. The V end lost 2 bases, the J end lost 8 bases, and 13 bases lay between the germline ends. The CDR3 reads CASSLQGGGDIQYF. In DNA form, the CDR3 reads TGTGCCAGCAGCTTACAGGGGGGCGGAGACATTCAGTACTTC.

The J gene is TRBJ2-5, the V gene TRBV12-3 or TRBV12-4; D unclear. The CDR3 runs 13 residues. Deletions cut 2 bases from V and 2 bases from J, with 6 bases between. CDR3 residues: CASSLLIQETQYF. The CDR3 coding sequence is TGTGCCAGCAGTTTACTAATACAAGAGACCCAGTACTTC.

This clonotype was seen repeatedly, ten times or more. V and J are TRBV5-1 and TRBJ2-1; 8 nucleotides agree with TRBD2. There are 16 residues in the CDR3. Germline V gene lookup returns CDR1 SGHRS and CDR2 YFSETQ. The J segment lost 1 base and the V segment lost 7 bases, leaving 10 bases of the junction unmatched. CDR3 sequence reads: CASSPGGLGSYNEQFF. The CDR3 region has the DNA TGCGCCAGCTCCCCCGGGGGACTAGGTTCCTACAATGAGCAGTTCTTC.

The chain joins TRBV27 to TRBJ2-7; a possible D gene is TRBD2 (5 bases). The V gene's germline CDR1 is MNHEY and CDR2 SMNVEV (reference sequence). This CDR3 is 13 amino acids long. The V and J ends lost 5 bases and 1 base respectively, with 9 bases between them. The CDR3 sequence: CASSLDYSYEQYF. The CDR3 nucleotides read TGTGCCAGCAGTCTTGACTATTCCTACGAGCAGTACTTC.

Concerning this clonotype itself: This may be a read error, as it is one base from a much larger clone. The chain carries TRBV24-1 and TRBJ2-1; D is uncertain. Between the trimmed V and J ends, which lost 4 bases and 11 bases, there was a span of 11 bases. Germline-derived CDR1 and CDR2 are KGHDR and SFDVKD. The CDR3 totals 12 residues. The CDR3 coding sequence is TGTGCCACCAGTGACTCGACGGACCAGCAGTTCTTC. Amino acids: CATSDSTDQQFF.

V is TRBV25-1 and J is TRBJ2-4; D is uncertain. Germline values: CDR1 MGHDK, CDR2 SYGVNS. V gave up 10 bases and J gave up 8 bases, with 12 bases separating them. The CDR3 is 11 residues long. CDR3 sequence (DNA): TGTGCCACCTCAAATGGGCACATTCAGTACTTC. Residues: CATSNGHIQYF.

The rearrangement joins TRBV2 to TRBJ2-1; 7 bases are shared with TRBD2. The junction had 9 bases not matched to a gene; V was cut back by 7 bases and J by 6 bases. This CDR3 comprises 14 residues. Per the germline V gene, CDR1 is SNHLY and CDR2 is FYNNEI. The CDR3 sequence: CASKSRSGVNEQFF. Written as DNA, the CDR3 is TGTGCCAGCAAAAGCAGAAGCGGGGTCAATGAGCAGTTCTTC. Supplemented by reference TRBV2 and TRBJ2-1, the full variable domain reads EPEVTQTPSHQVTQMGQEVILRCVPISNHLYFYWYRQILGQKVEFLVSFYNNEISEKSEIFDDQFSVERPDGSNFTLKIRSTKLEDSAMYFCASKSRSGVNEQFFGPGTRLTVL.

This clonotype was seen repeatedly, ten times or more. The chain's CDR3 is CASSFTRDIQGNEQFF. DNA for the CDR3: TGTGCCAGCAGCTTTACCCGGGATATCCAGGGAAATGAGCAGTTCTTC. V gene TRBV7-3 combines with J gene TRBJ2-1; possibly TRBD1 or TRBD2 for D (5 bases each). The CDR3 length is 16 residues. Germline V lookup: CDR1 SGHTA, CDR2 FQGTGA. Trimming took 3 bases from V and 7 from J, leaving 19 bases between them.

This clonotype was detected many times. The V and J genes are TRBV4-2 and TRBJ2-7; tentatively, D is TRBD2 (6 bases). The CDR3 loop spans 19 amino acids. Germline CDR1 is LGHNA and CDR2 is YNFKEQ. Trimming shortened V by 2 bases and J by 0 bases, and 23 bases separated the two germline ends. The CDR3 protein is CASSQQARDRYSGSYEQYF. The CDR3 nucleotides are TGTGCCAGCAGCCAACAGGCGCGGGATCGGTACTCGGGCTCCTACGAGCAGTACTTC.

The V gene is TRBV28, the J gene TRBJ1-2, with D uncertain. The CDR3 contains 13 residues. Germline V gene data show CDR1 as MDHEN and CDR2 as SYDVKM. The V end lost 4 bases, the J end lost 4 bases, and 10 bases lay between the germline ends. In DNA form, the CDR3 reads TGTGCCAGCAGTTCCCCGAATCTCTATGGCTACACCTTC. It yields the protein CASSSPNLYGYTF.

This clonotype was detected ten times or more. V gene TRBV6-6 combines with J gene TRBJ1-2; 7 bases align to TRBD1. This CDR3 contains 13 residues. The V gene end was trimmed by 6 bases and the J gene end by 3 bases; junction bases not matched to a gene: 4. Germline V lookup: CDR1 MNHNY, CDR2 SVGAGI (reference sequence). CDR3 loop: CASSGTEDYGYTF. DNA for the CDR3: TGTGCCAGCAGCGGGACAGAGGACTATGGCTACACCTTC.

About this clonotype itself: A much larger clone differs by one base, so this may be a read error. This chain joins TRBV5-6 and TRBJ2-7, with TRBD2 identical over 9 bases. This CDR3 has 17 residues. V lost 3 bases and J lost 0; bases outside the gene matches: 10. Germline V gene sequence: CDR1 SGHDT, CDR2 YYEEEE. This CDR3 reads CASSSGSLTSGSYEQYF. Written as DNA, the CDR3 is TGTGCCAGCAGCTCGGGGTCCTTGACTAGCGGCTCCTACGAGCAGTACTTC.

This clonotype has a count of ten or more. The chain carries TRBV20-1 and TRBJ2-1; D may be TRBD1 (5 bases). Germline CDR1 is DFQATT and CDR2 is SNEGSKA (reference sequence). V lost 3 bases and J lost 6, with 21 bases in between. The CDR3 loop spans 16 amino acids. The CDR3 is CSASSRERTGLNEQFF. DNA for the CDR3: TGCAGTGCTAGTAGCAGGGAACGTACGGGCCTCAATGAGCAGTTCTTC.

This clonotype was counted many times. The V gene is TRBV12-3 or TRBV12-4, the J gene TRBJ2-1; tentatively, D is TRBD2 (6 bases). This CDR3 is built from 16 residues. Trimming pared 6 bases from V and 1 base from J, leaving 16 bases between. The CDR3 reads CASSRDWAGSYNEQFF. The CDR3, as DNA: TGTGCCAGCAGCCGGGACTGGGCGGGGTCCTACAATGAGCAGTTCTTC.

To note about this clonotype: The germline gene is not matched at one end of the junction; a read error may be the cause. CDR3 DNA sequence: TGCAGCGTCGAAGGCAGGGGTCGGGGGTATGGCTACACCTTC. Translating it yields CSVEGRGRGYGYTF. This rearrangement joins TRBV29-1 to TRBJ1-2; possible D gene TRBD1, 6 bases. There are 14 residues in the CDR3. Germline CDR1 SQVTM, CDR2 ANQGSEA. Supplemented by reference TRBV29-1 and TRBJ1-2, the full variable domain reads SAVISQKPSRDICQRGTSLTIQCQVDSQVTMMFWYRQQPGQSLTLIATANQGSEATYESGFVIDKFPISRPNLTFSTLTVSNMSPEDSSIYLCSVEGRGRGYGYTFGSGTRLTVV.

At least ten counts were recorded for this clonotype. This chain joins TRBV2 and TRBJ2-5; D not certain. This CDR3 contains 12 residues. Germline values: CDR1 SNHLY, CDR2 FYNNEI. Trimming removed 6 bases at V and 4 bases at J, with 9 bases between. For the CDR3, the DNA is TGTGCCAGCAGGACGCCTGGAGAGACCCAGTACTTC. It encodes CASRTPGETQYF.